This TCR beta chain comes out of a study of T cell responses to AZD1222 COVID-19 vaccine (dated by TCRdb to the early 2020s). A note on the overall study: AZD1222 recipients given second doses at about 4 weeks or at about 12 weeks were pooled, since spike-specific TCR depth and breadth were not found to differ between the two schedules. Enrollment into the trials was organized by age into subgroups of 18-55, 56-69 and 70-plus years, and those subgroups contained roughly 150, 30 and 60 TCR-sequenced participants, respectively. TCR sequencing covered 233 trial participants: about 210 given two doses of AZD1222 and about 26 given two doses of MenACWY control vaccine. The paper as a whole reports these results and caveats: Only a handful of AZD1222 recipients were SARS-CoV-2 seropositive at baseline, limiting conclusions about previously exposed vaccinees. The whole spike protein was spanned by vaccine-associated CD4 TCRs, and dominant responses were seen in regions 160-218 and 743-854. In the small 56-69-year group, the increase in depth fell short of significance, most likely because of low power. Participants were mostly white British, with more females than males. The authors suggested clonal diversity may have been underestimated. After two AZD1222 doses, both the breadth and the depth of spike-specific TCRs were significantly higher than at day 0 and than in MenACWY recipients. Because no day 14 peak-response samples were available, repertoires were characterized only after the peak T cell response. Nearly half of unique spike-specific TCRs reportedly recognized epitopes outside regions mutated in the B.1.351 and B.1.1.7 variants.

A word on this clone: Its antigen remains undetermined. Per-base quality was not reported, and no clone a single base away is much larger than it.

Reading the germline V gene gives CDR1 SGHVS and CDR2 FQNEAQ. Taken from cysteine to phenylalanine, the CDR3 has 15 residues. Just the 45-base CDR3 DNA is kept, in frame starting at base 1. V lost 5 bases and J lost 2 bases; the stretch between them is 15 bases long. The CDR3 regions of human TCRbeta chains were analyzed by immunosequencing. From the authors' description of their analysis: Repertoire TCRs were matched against a reference library of SARS-CoV-2-specific TCRs generated with the MIRA antigen-specificity platform. Breadth meant the fraction of unique TCRs that were SARS-CoV-2-associated, whereas depth meant the fraction of total T cells that were SARS-CoV-2-associated. Using the MIRA data, each spike-specific TCR was mapped to the spike region that the TCR reacts to and placed in a CD4 or CD8 class. Log10-transformed breadth and depth values were compared by one-way ANOVA with Sidak's multiple comparisons tests. The source is immuneACCESS, and TCRdb retained only in-frame sequences with V and J called. Part of the clones is not carried over; for the studies checked, unresolved V genes explain less than half of this, and the remainder is unexplained. The V and J calls and clone size were taken over from that table, and D and trimming were inferred from the DNA. The sample contains about 180,000 clones, 88% of them found a single time. The ten largest account for more than 7% of the sample.

Taken with the paper, the label for time point translates to: baseline before first vaccination. Vaccinee samples were obtained from the UK trials COV001 and COV002, which included a single-blind randomized controlled phase 2/3 trial of AZD1222 (ChAdOx1 nCoV-19) in healthy adults. For TCRbeta chain sequencing, PBMC samples from trial participants were taken at day 0 and at day 28 after the second dose. The TCR originated in an adult in good health. This specimen was peripheral blood, taken on day 0 of AZD1222 vaccination. This sequence uses TRBV7-8 and TRBJ1-1, with no D gene named confidently. DNA sequence: TGTGCCAGCAGCCGAGGGTCGACGGGAAACACTGAAGCTTTCTTT. It is translated as CASSRGSTGNTEAFF.